This T cell receptor beta chain stems from a study of T cell responses to AZD1222 COVID-19 vaccine (dated by TCRdb to the early 2020s). Regarding the study in general: AZD1222 recipients with second doses at about 4 weeks or about 12 weeks were pooled, because spike-specific TCR depth and breadth did not differ between schedules. Trial participants were enrolled into age subgroups of 18-55, 56-69 and 70-plus years, which contained about 150, 27 and 61 TCR-sequenced participants, respectively. TCR sequencing was performed for about 250 trial participants, of whom about 200 were given two doses of AZD1222 and 26 were given two doses of MenACWY control vaccine. What the authors observed across the whole study: The 56-69-year group was small, and its depth increase did not reach significance, likely because of low power. Participants were mostly white British, with more females than males. The authors suggested clonal diversity may have been underestimated. Spike-specific TCR breadth and depth rose significantly after two AZD1222 doses compared with day 0 and with MenACWY recipients. Reportedly, close to half of the unique spike-specific TCRs recognized epitopes lying outside the regions that are mutated in the B.1.351 and B.1.1.7 variants. Only a handful of AZD1222 recipients were SARS-CoV-2 seropositive at baseline, limiting conclusions about previously exposed vaccinees. Because no day 14 peak-response samples were available, the repertoires could be characterized only after the peak T cell response. The vaccine-associated CD4 TCRs covered the entire spike protein, and the dominant responses fell in regions 160-218 and 743-854.

The CDR3 regions of human TCRbeta chains were analyzed by immunosequencing. Per the authors' processing: Repertoire TCRs were matched against a reference library of SARS-CoV-2-specific TCRs generated with the MIRA antigen-specificity platform. Breadth meant the fraction of unique TCRs that were SARS-CoV-2-associated, whereas depth meant the fraction of total T cells that were SARS-CoV-2-associated. Using the MIRA data, every spike-specific TCR was mapped to the spike region that the TCR reacted to and assigned to either a CD4 or a CD8 class. Log10-transformed breadth and depth values were compared by one-way ANOVA with Sidak's multiple comparisons tests. Not all clones reach the TCRdb copy of this immuneACCESS table, which keeps in-frame sequences only. Checked studies attribute under half of the gap to unresolved V genes and leave the rest unexplained. V, J and clone size reflect that table, while D and trimming were determined from the DNA. The sample table holds 150,000 or so clones, of which around 90% were seen once. Of the sample, roughly 4% is held by the ten largest clones.

The CDR3 goes from the cysteine to the phenylalanine over 15 residues. Kept here is only the CDR3 DNA, which spans 45 bases and is read in frame from base 1. CDR1 and CDR2 are read off the germline V gene as SGDLS and YYNGEE. The germline ends are 12 bases apart after V is trimmed by 0 bases and J by 2 bases. According to the study, the label for this sample's time point signals: baseline before first vaccination. Samples from vaccinated people were obtained from the UK trials COV001 and COV002, which included a single-blind randomized controlled phase 2/3 trial of AZD1222 (ChAdOx1 nCoV-19) in healthy adults. For TCRbeta chain sequencing, PBMC samples from trial participants were taken at day 0 and at day 28 after the second dose. About this clone: Its antigen is currently not known. No qualities accompany the bases; no much larger clone lies one base away.

Rearrangement joined TRBV9 to TRBJ2-7, with an unclear D gene assignment. This clonotype was obtained from an adult in good health. Source: peripheral blood, taken on day 0 of AZD1222 vaccination. The bases read TGTGCCAGCAGCGTAGGTTCGGAGTCGGCCTACGAGCAGTACTTC. Its amino acids are CASSVGSESAYEQYF.